This is a list of T cell receptor beta chains from one sample in a study of T cells after yellow fever vaccination. TCRdb ran MiXCR on the 5' RACE reads and lists one entry per CDR3 protein. The table has 300,000 to 400,000 distinct CDR3 sequences, roughly 6.1% seen once. The sequencing here drew on PBMCs, taken 5 days after the yellow fever booster vaccination. The receptor source for this set is a man aged 25 to 40 who received the YFV17D yellow fever vaccine. CDR3s include the opening cysteine and the closing phenylalanine or tryptophan. The D gene is left open where the match is weak. Expanded clones are given a class, and other clones once, few, many or no size at all.

J gene: TRBJ2-7
V gene: TRBV12-3/TRBV12-4
clone size: NA
D gene: NA
CDR3 protein: CASSSGLPSYEQYF
CDR3 DNA: TGTGCCAGCAGTTCAGGGTTACCCTCCTACGAGCAGTACTTC

J gene: TRBJ1-6
V gene: TRBV20-1
clone size: few
D gene: TRBD1
CDR3 protein: CSATQPRDRLRDSPLHF
CDR3 DNA: TGCAGTGCTACCCAACCGCGGGACAGGTTGAGGGATTCACCCCTCCACTTT

J gene: TRBJ2-1
V gene: TRBV27
clone size: NA
D gene: NA
CDR3 protein: CASSFSARVDPRPYNEQFF
CDR3 DNA: TGTGCCAGCAGTTTCTCCGCGCGGGTCGACCCCCGGCCCTACAATGAGCAGTTCTTC

J gene: TRBJ2-1
V gene: TRBV7-2
clone size: NA
D gene: TRBD2
CDR3 protein: CASSLYSSAGGMEQFF
CDR3 DNA: TGTGCCAGCAGCTTATATAGTTCGGCGGGAGGGATGGAGCAGTTCTTC

J gene: TRBJ2-5
V gene: TRBV11-2
clone size: many
D gene: NA
CDR3 protein: CASSLGVNKETQYF
CDR3 DNA: TGTGCCAGCAGCTTAGGGGTAAACAAAGAGACCCAGTACTTC

J gene: TRBJ2-2
V gene: TRBV7-2
clone size: NA
D gene: TRBD2
CDR3 protein: CASSLDAGVITGELFF
CDR3 DNA: TGTGCCAGCAGCTTAGATGCGGGAGTGATCACCGGGGAGCTGTTTTTT

J gene: TRBJ1-5
V gene: TRBV29-1
clone size: NA
D gene: NA
CDR3 protein: CSVTPGVGQPQHF
CDR3 DNA: TGCAGCGTTACCCCAGGGGTGGGCCAGCCCCAGCATTTT

J gene: TRBJ2-1
V gene: TRBV7-6
clone size: many
D gene: TRBD2
CDR3 protein: CASSSGYYNEQFF
CDR3 DNA: TGTGCCAGCTCTAGCGGGTACTACAATGAGCAGTTCTTC

J gene: TRBJ2-7
V gene: TRBV5-1
clone size: few
D gene: NA
CDR3 protein: CASSFGTTAYEQYF
CDR3 DNA: TGCGCCAGCAGCTTCGGGACCACCGCCTACGAGCAGTACTTC

J gene: TRBJ2-1
V gene: TRBV7-9
clone size: many
D gene: NA
CDR3 protein: CASSFPGQNEQFF
CDR3 DNA: TGTGCCAGCAGCTTCCCAGGACAGAATGAGCAGTTCTTC

J gene: TRBJ2-5
V gene: TRBV20-1
clone size: many
D gene: NA
CDR3 protein: CSATRTYRESRETQYF
CDR3 DNA: TGCAGTGCTACCCGAACGTATAGGGAGTCAAGGGAGACCCAGTACTTC

J gene: TRBJ2-1
V gene: TRBV7-1
clone size: NA
D gene: NA
CDR3 protein: CASSSRLGLYNEQFF
CDR3 DNA: TGTGCCAGCAGCTCCCGACTAGGATTATACAATGAGCAGTTCTTC

J gene: TRBJ1-5
V gene: TRBV6-1
clone size: NA
D gene: NA
CDR3 protein: CAARATVSGQPQHF
CDR3 DNA: TGTGCCGCCAGGGCTACGGTTTCGGGTCAGCCCCAGCATTTT

J gene: TRBJ2-3
V gene: TRBV10-3
clone size: many
D gene: NA
CDR3 protein: CAISEDPLDTQYF
CDR3 DNA: TGTGCCATCAGTGAAGATCCATTGGATACGCAGTATTTT

J gene: TRBJ2-5
V gene: TRBV12-3/TRBV12-4
clone size: few
D gene: TRBD2
CDR3 protein: CASSKRTSAVQETQYF
CDR3 DNA: TGTGCCAGCAGTAAGAGGACTAGCGCCGTCCAAGAGACCCAGTACTTC

J gene: TRBJ2-5
V gene: TRBV6-1
clone size: many
D gene: NA
CDR3 protein: CASRDSRLGTQETQYF
CDR3 DNA: TGTGCCAGCAGGGACAGCCGACTGGGGACCCAAGAGACCCAGTACTTC

J gene: TRBJ2-1
V gene: TRBV12-3/TRBV12-4
clone size: few
D gene: TRBD1
CDR3 protein: CASSVDRDPYNEQFF
CDR3 DNA: TGTGCCAGCAGTGTAGACAGGGACCCCTACAATGAGCAGTTCTTC

J gene: TRBJ2-7
V gene: TRBV27
clone size: NA
D gene: TRBD2
CDR3 protein: CASSFGTNYEQYF
CDR3 DNA: TGTGCCAGCAGTTTCGGGACTAACTACGAGCAGTACTTC

J gene: TRBJ2-1
V gene: TRBV6-1
clone size: NA
D gene: TRBD2
CDR3 protein: CASSLLGAGENEQFF
CDR3 DNA: TGTGCCAGCAGCCTTCTCGGAGCGGGAGAGAATGAGCAGTTCTTC

J gene: TRBJ1-5
V gene: TRBV15
clone size: NA
D gene: TRBD1
CDR3 protein: CATRQGATGNQPQHF
CDR3 DNA: TGTGCCACGAGACAGGGGGCGACAGGCAATCAGCCCCAGCATTTT

J gene: TRBJ2-3
V gene: TRBV6-1
clone size: NA
D gene: NA
CDR3 protein: CASKKSTDPADTQYF
CDR3 DNA: TGTGCCAGCAAAAAATCGACGGACCCCGCAGATACGCAGTATTTT

J gene: TRBJ2-1
V gene: TRBV12-3/TRBV12-4
clone size: NA
D gene: NA
CDR3 protein: CASSLSLPAEQFF
CDR3 DNA: TGTGCCAGCAGTTTATCGCTCCCCGCTGAGCAGTTCTTC

J gene: TRBJ1-6
V gene: TRBV3-1
clone size: NA
D gene: NA
CDR3 protein: CASSLIDGSPLHF
CDR3 DNA: TGTGCCAGCAGCCTAATTGATGGTTCACCCCTCCACTTT

J gene: TRBJ2-7
V gene: TRBV6-5
clone size: many
D gene: TRBD2
CDR3 protein: CASSYSASGTIYEQYF
CDR3 DNA: TGTGCCAGCAGTTACTCGGCTAGCGGCACTATCTACGAGCAGTACTTC

J gene: TRBJ2-5
V gene: TRBV7-2
clone size: NA
D gene: TRBD2
CDR3 protein: CASSLTAGGETQYF
CDR3 DNA: TGTGCCAGCAGCTTAACCGCGGGGGGGGAGACCCAGTACTTC

J gene: TRBJ1-5
V gene: TRBV18
clone size: NA
D gene: NA
CDR3 protein: CASSPGSAGNQPQHF
CDR3 DNA: TGTGCCAGCTCACCAGGCTCCGCGGGCAATCAGCCCCAGCATTTT

J gene: TRBJ2-3
V gene: TRBV7-2
clone size: many
D gene: TRBD2
CDR3 protein: CASSQRLAGGPVYF
CDR3 DNA: TGTGCCAGCAGCCAACGACTAGCGGGAGGGCCTGTTTATTTT

J gene: TRBJ2-2
V gene: TRBV20-1
clone size: NA
D gene: TRBD2
CDR3 protein: CSAYLAENTGELFF
CDR3 DNA: TGCAGTGCTTATCTAGCGGAGAACACCGGGGAGCTGTTTTTT

J gene: TRBJ1-3
V gene: TRBV2
clone size: NA
D gene: NA
CDR3 protein: CASSPTGLRGNTIYF
CDR3 DNA: TGTGCCAGCAGTCCTACAGGGTTGCGGGGAAACACCATATATTTT

J gene: TRBJ2-2
V gene: TRBV6-9
clone size: NA
D gene: NA
CDR3 protein: CASSYPKGEDTGELFF
CDR3 DNA: TGTGCCAGCAGTTATCCGAAGGGGGAGGACACCGGGGAGCTGTTTTTT

J gene: TRBJ2-5
V gene: TRBV6-1
clone size: many
D gene: NA
CDR3 protein: CASSPGGWETQYF
CDR3 DNA: TGTGCCAGCAGCCCCGGGGGCTGGGAGACCCAGTACTTC

J gene: TRBJ2-2
V gene: TRBV4-3
clone size: many
D gene: TRBD2
CDR3 protein: CASRPGGPGGELFF
CDR3 DNA: TGCGCCAGCAGACCGGGGGGGCCCGGCGGGGAGCTGTTTTTT

J gene: TRBJ2-7
V gene: TRBV20-1
clone size: NA
D gene: NA
CDR3 protein: CSARGRIYEQYF
CDR3 DNA: TGCAGTGCTAGAGGACGGATCTACGAGCAGTACTTC

J gene: TRBJ1-6
V gene: TRBV3-1
clone size: few
D gene: TRBD1
CDR3 protein: CASSQVGQRLSPLHF
CDR3 DNA: TGTGCCAGCAGCCAGGTGGGACAGCGTTTATCACCCCTCCACTTT

J gene: TRBJ2-7
V gene: TRBV20-1
clone size: NA
D gene: TRBD2
CDR3 protein: CSARLAGVNEQYF
CDR3 DNA: TGCAGTGCAAGACTAGCGGGAGTAAACGAGCAGTACTTC

J gene: TRBJ2-7
V gene: TRBV28
clone size: NA
D gene: NA
CDR3 protein: CASSLSTGDPALYSYEQYF
CDR3 DNA: TGTGCCAGCAGTTTATCGACAGGCGATCCCGCTCTTTACTCCTACGAGCAGTACTTC

J gene: TRBJ2-1
V gene: TRBV5-1
clone size: many
D gene: NA
CDR3 protein: CASSFSTGNNEQFF
CDR3 DNA: TGCGCCAGCAGCTTCTCGACAGGTAACAATGAGCAGTTCTTC

J gene: TRBJ1-5
V gene: TRBV30
clone size: many
D gene: NA
CDR3 protein: CAWSPTGTNNQPQHF
CDR3 DNA: TGTGCCTGGAGCCCAACGGGAACAAACAATCAGCCCCAGCATTTT

J gene: TRBJ2-3
V gene: TRBV7-9
clone size: NA
D gene: NA
CDR3 protein: CASSHVRIPSTDTQYF
CDR3 DNA: TGTGCCAGCAGCCACGTCAGGATCCCTAGCACAGATACGCAGTATTTT

J gene: TRBJ2-4
V gene: TRBV5-1
clone size: many
D gene: TRBD1
CDR3 protein: CASSSPGTGGNIQYF
CDR3 DNA: TGCGCCAGCAGCTCCCCCGGGACAGGGGGGAACATTCAGTACTTC

J gene: TRBJ2-7
V gene: TRBV5-4
clone size: few
D gene: NA
CDR3 protein: CASSLGDISYEQYF
CDR3 DNA: TGTGCCAGCAGCTTGGGGGACATTTCCTACGAGCAGTACTTC

J gene: TRBJ1-1
V gene: TRBV19
clone size: many
D gene: NA
CDR3 protein: CASSMREPEAFF
CDR3 DNA: TGTGCCAGTAGTATGAGAGAGCCTGAAGCTTTCTTT

J gene: TRBJ2-1
V gene: TRBV11-2
clone size: NA
D gene: NA
CDR3 protein: CASSSPPGASDRVSSYNEQFF
CDR3 DNA: TGTGCCAGCAGCTCCCCCCCCGGGGCTAGCGACCGAGTAAGCTCCTACAATGAGCAGTTCTTC

J gene: TRBJ2-4
V gene: TRBV6-1
clone size: NA
D gene: TRBD1
CDR3 protein: CASSAPGQGIPIQYF
CDR3 DNA: TGTGCCAGCAGTGCGCCGGGACAGGGCATACCCATTCAGTACTTC

J gene: TRBJ2-1
V gene: TRBV7-2
clone size: many
D gene: NA
CDR3 protein: CASSEGGIPSNEQFF
CDR3 DNA: TGTGCCAGCAGCGAGGGGGGGATTCCGAGCAATGAGCAGTTCTTC

J gene: TRBJ2-7
V gene: TRBV5-6
clone size: few
D gene: NA
CDR3 protein: CASSPNQGLSYEQYF
CDR3 DNA: TGTGCCAGCAGCCCGAACCAGGGCCTCTCCTACGAGCAGTACTTC

J gene: TRBJ2-7
V gene: TRBV7-2
clone size: NA
D gene: NA
CDR3 protein: CASAKVVSYEQYF
CDR3 DNA: TGTGCCAGCGCGAAGGTAGTCTCCTACGAGCAGTACTTC

J gene: TRBJ2-5
V gene: TRBV5-1
clone size: many
D gene: NA
CDR3 protein: CASSSALPRQETQYF
CDR3 DNA: TGCGCCAGCAGCTCCGCCCTCCCACGTCAAGAGACCCAGTACTTC